A single sample is the source of the 27 T cell receptor beta chains below, sequenced in a study of blood T cell repertoires in COVID-19. Assay used: immunoSEQ multiplex PCR; TCRdb lists only in-frame clones, some missing. Of some 80,000 clones in the sample, about 78% were seen once. What was sequenced was peripheral blood. The receptor set was obtained from a man aged 55 to 70 with COVID-19, enrolled during active disease.

The chain carries TRBV18 and TRBJ2-7; possibly TRBD2 for D (5 bases). Trimming removed 3 bases from V and 1 base from J, with 10 bases in between. The CDR3 loop spans 14 amino acids. The germline V gene encodes CDR1 KGHSH and CDR2 LQKENI. In nucleotides, the CDR3 is TGTGCCAGCTCACCTGCCGGGATTTCCTACGAGCAGTACTTC. This sequence encodes CASSPAGISYEQYF.

This clone appeared once. V and J are TRBV25-1 and TRBJ2-5; 10 nucleotides match TRBD2. Germline CDR1 and CDR2: MGHDK and SYGVNS. Trimming cost V 5 bases and J 2 bases; bases outside gene matches: 8. This CDR3 is 16 amino acids long. The CDR3 nucleotides read TGTGCCAGCAGTAACCCTAGCGGGAGCCAACAAGAGACCCAGTACTTC. Translation: CASSNPSGSQQETQYF.

This chain's CDR3 is CASRISGGSTGELFF. CDR3 bases: TGTGCCAGCAGGATTAGCGGGGGCTCCACCGGGGAGCTGTTTTTT. The V and J genes are TRBV5-5 and TRBJ2-2; 9 bases are a match to TRBD2. CDR3 length: 15 residues. J was trimmed by 4 bases and V by 5 bases; bases with no gene match: 6. Germline V gene lookup returns CDR1 SGHKS and CDR2 YYEKEE (reference sequence). Combining the CDR3 with reference TRBV5-5 and TRBJ2-2 gives the whole variable domain DAGVTQSPTHLIKTRGQQVTLRCSPISGHKSVSWYQQVLGQGPQFIFQYYEKEERGRGNFPDRFSARQFPNYSSELNVNALLLGDSALYLCASRISGGSTGELFFGEGSRLTVL.

The V and J genes are TRBV7-2 and TRBJ2-7; 10 positions agree with TRBD2. Germline V gene data show CDR1 as SGHTA and CDR2 as FQGNSA. The CDR3 runs 16 residues. Trimming took 5 bases from V and 3 from J; bases not matched to a gene: 10. As DNA, the CDR3 is TGTGCCAGCAGCCCCCGAACCCTAGCGGGAGTCTACGAGCAGTACTTC. Amino acid sequence: CASSPRTLAGVYEQYF.

This rearrangement joins TRBV12-3 or TRBV12-4 to TRBJ1-1, with no clear D. V lost 3 bases to trimming and J lost 4 bases, with 6 bases between them. The CDR3 extends over 12 amino acids. CDR3 sequence: CASSFAGTEAFF. CDR3 bases: TGTGCCAGCAGTTTCGCCGGCACTGAAGCTTTCTTT.

This clone has just a few counts. This chain joins TRBV2 and TRBJ2-1; 9 nucleotides line up with TRBD1. The CDR3 extends over 15 amino acids. With 1 base clipped from V and 4 bases from J, the junction kept 2 bases outside the gene matches. CDR1 and CDR2 from the germline V gene are SNHLY and FYNNEI. The CDR3 DNA reads TGTGCCAGCAGTGAAGGTGGGACAGGGTACAATGAGCAGTTCTTC. The encoded protein is CASSEGGTGYNEQFF.

The chain recombines TRBV12-3 or TRBV12-4 with TRBJ1-2, with a possible D match to TRBD1 (6 bases). The CDR3 length is 13 residues. V was shortened by 5 bases and J by 5 bases, with 12 bases between the two germline ends. The CDR3 loop is CASSDRPRYGYTF. CDR3 nucleotides: TGTGCCAGCAGTGACAGGCCCCGATATGGCTACACCTTC.

The V gene is TRBV9, the J gene TRBJ1-6; D gene unclear. Germline values: CDR1 SGDLS, CDR2 YYNGEE. CDR3 length: 15 residues. V lost 3 bases and J lost 7, with 14 bases in between. CDR3 DNA: TGTGCCAGCAGCGGGAGGTCGGTGGAGAATTCACCCCTCCACTTT. Protein sequence: CASSGRSVENSPLHF.

This chain uses TRBV19 with TRBJ1-2, with D unresolved. CDR1 and CDR2 (germline): LNHDA, SQIVND (reference sequence). V lost 5 bases and J 7 bases, leaving 14 bases between the germline ends. The CDR3 loop spans 13 amino acids. The CDR3 region has the DNA TGTGCCAGTAGTGTCCCGGGGTACAGTGGCTACACCTTC. This translates into CASSVPGYSGYTF.

The V call is TRBV6-1, the J call TRBJ2-3; 11 nucleotides match TRBD2. With 6 bases clipped from V and 4 bases from J, the junction kept 6 bases outside the gene matches. Germline-derived CDR1 and CDR2 are MNHNS and SASEGT. The CDR3 totals 15 residues. The CDR3 nucleotides read TGTGCCAGCAGAGTAGCGGGAGGGGAGGCAGATACGCAGTATTTT. It is translated as CASRVAGGEADTQYF.

The rearrangement joins TRBV25-1 to TRBJ2-3; a weak D match, TRBD2 (5 bases). CDR3 length: 14 residues. V lost 6 bases and J lost 0, with 10 bases in between. CDR1 and CDR2 from the germline V gene are MGHDK and SYGVNS. The CDR3 protein is CASRHPGSTDTQYF. CDR3 nucleotide sequence: TGTGCCAGCAGGCATCCGGGGAGCACAGATACGCAGTATTTT. Filled out from reference TRBV25-1 and TRBJ2-3, the complete variable domain reads EADIYQTPRYLVIGTGKKITLECSQTMGHDKMYWYQQDPGMELHLIHYSYGVNSTEKGDLSSESTVSRIRTEHFPLTLESARPSHTSQYLCASRHPGSTDTQYFGPGTRLTVL.

In its sample, this clone was seen a few times. V and J are TRBV7-8 and TRBJ1-4; D is unclear. The CDR3 is 17 residues long. The germline V gene has CDR1 SGHVS and CDR2 FQNEAQ. V lost 1 base and J lost 0, with 12 bases in between. CDR3 amino acids: CASSLVVRPTTNEKLFF. In DNA form, the CDR3 reads TGTGCCAGCAGCTTAGTAGTCAGGCCGACAACTAATGAAAAACTGTTTTTT. The whole variable domain, remainder taken from reference TRBV7-8 and TRBJ1-4, is GAGVSQSPRYKVAKRGQDVALRCDPISGHVSLFWYQQALGQGPEFLTYFQNEAQLDKSGLPSDRFFAERPEGSVSTLKIQRTQQEDSAVYLCASSLVVRPTTNEKLFFGSGTQLSVL.

This clone was observed a few times. The CDR3 protein is CASSRGQGGKETQYF. The DNA of the CDR3 is TGCGCCAGCAGCCGGGGGCAGGGGGGTAAAGAGACCCAGTACTTC. The rearrangement links TRBV5-1 to TRBJ2-5; D may be TRBD1 (7 bases). The V end lost 4 bases, the J end lost 3 bases, and 16 bases lay between the germline ends. CDR1 SGHRS and CDR2 YFSETQ come from the germline V gene. The CDR3 length is 15 residues.

This rearrangement joins TRBV5-6 to TRBJ1-4, with D uncertain. Germline V gene data show CDR1 as SGHDT and CDR2 as YYEEEE. V was cut by 1 base and J by 5 bases, with 9 bases left in between. The length of the CDR3 is 14 residues. The CDR3 spells CASSLSGENEKLFF. The CDR3 nucleotides are TGTGCCAGCAGCTTGAGCGGGGAGAATGAAAAACTGTTTTTT.

The J gene is TRBJ1-1, the V gene TRBV27, with 8 positions matching TRBD1. The CDR3 covers 13 residues. Germline-derived CDR1 and CDR2 are MNHEY and SMNVEV (reference sequence). Trimming removed 6 bases from V and 9 bases from J; junction bases left unmatched: 9. CDR3 in amino acids: CASRTGQVSKAFF. The CDR3 DNA is TGTGCCAGCAGAACGGGACAGGTGAGCAAAGCTTTCTTT.

This chain links TRBV6-6 with TRBJ1-1, with 9 nucleotides matching TRBD1. In germline, CDR1 is MNHNY, CDR2 SVGAGI (reference sequence). The trim removed 5 bases at V and 0 bases at J, leaving 4 bases unmatched. This CDR3 contains 15 residues. In nucleotides, the CDR3 is TGTGCCAGCAGTCCGGACAGGGGATTGAACACTGAAGCTTTCTTT. Amino acid sequence: CASSPDRGLNTEAFF.

This chain links TRBV27 with TRBJ2-5; D is ambiguous. The CDR3 sequence is 12 residues long. Trimming cost V 10 bases and J 2 bases, with 11 bases left between them. Germline V lookup: CDR1 MNHEY, CDR2 SMNVEV (reference sequence). The CDR3 bases are TGTGCCACCCTTGATAGACAAGAGACCCAGTACTTC. Protein: CATLDRQETQYF.

V and J are TRBV10-1 and TRBJ1-5; D is undetermined. From germline, CDR1 is WNHNN and CDR2 SYGVQD (reference sequence). The V end was cut by 4 bases, the J end by 6 bases, with 13 bases between. The CDR3 contains 14 residues. The CDR3 DNA sequence: TGCGCCAGCAGTGCGGCTCCCAGCGGTCAGCCCCAGCATTTT. This gives the protein CASSAAPSGQPQHF.

The chain has TRBV19 and TRBJ1-2; the match to TRBD1 covers 7 bases. The germline V gene encodes CDR1 LNHDA and CDR2 SQIVND (reference sequence). The ends lost 4 bases at V and 4 bases at J; junction bases unmatched: 12. The CDR3 sequence is 16 residues long. CDR3 amino acids: CASSKLARWDSYGYTF. The CDR3 region has the DNA TGTGCCAGTAGTAAACTAGCTCGTTGGGACAGCTATGGCTACACCTTC.

This clone was counted a single time. V gene TRBV5-1 combines with J gene TRBJ2-3; 7 bases match TRBD1. The V gene end was trimmed by 4 bases and the J gene end by 2 bases; junction bases not matched to a gene: 4. This CDR3 contains 14 residues. CDR1 is SGHRS, CDR2 YFSETQ, per germline. CDR3 sequence reads: CASSRDSPTDTQYF. The CDR3 nucleotides read TGCGCCAGCAGCAGGGACAGCCCCACAGATACGCAGTATTTT. Looking up the rest from reference TRBV5-1 and TRBJ2-3 gives the full variable domain: KAGVTQTPRYLIKTRGQQVTLSCSPISGHRSVSWYQQTPGQGLQFLFEYFSETQRNKGNFPGRFSGRQFSNSRSEMNVSTLELGDSALYLCASSRDSPTDTQYFGPGTRLTVL.

The chain recombines TRBV5-6 with TRBJ2-2, with a weak D call TRBD2 (5 bases). Trimming cost V 3 bases and J 4 bases, with 13 bases left between them. The CDR3 runs 15 residues. From germline, CDR1 is SGHDT and CDR2 YYEEEE. The CDR3 here is CASSSLPGITGELFF. The CDR3 region has the DNA TGTGCCAGCAGCTCTCTCCCCGGGATCACCGGGGAGCTGTTTTTT.

The chain carries TRBV19 and TRBJ2-3, with 10 bases aligning to TRBD2. This CDR3 region has 14 residues. V was clipped by 7 bases and J by 2 bases; unmatched bases: 3. From germline, CDR1 is LNHDA and CDR2 SQIVND (reference sequence). CDR3 coding DNA: TGTGCCAGTAATCTAGCGGGGGACACAGATACGCAGTATTTT. It yields the protein CASNLAGDTDTQYF.

The chain links TRBV5-1 to TRBJ2-5, with 10 bases identical to TRBD2. Per the germline V gene, CDR1 is SGHRS and CDR2 is YFSETQ. V lost 6 bases, J lost 5 bases, and 13 bases stayed unmatched. There are 16 residues in the CDR3. The chain's CDR3 is CASIPGASGGRETQYF. The CDR3 bases are TGCGCCAGCATTCCGGGGGCTAGCGGGGGCCGGGAGACCCAGTACTTC.

CDR3 nucleotide sequence: TGTGCCAGCTCCTCGCTCGGGACAGGGGTCTACAATGAGCAGTTCTTC. Translating gives CASSSLGTGVYNEQFF. The chain recombines TRBV27 with TRBJ2-1; the match to TRBD1 covers 10 bases. Trimming at V came to 8 bases and at J to 3 bases, leaving 10 bases not matched to a gene. Germline CDR1 is MNHEY and CDR2 is SMNVEV (reference sequence). The CDR3 length is 16 residues.

This clone was counted ten times or more. The rearrangement joins TRBV19 to TRBJ1-2, with 8 bases matching TRBD1. The junction had 2 bases not matched to a gene; V was cut back by 7 bases and J by 1 base. The CDR3 is 13 amino acids. The V gene's germline CDR1 is LNHDA and CDR2 SQIVND (reference sequence). DNA for the CDR3: TGTGCCAGTACGGACAGGGTTAACTATGGCTACACCTTC. It translates to CASTDRVNYGYTF.

The chain carries TRBV19 and TRBJ2-5; D gene ambiguous. The ends were cut back, 3 bases at V and 1 base at J, with 6 bases in the middle. The CDR3 has 13 residues. Germline assignment: CDR1 LNHDA and CDR2 SQIVND (reference sequence). CDR3 in amino acids: CASSMTSQETQYF. The CDR3 bases are TGTGCCAGTAGTATGACAAGCCAAGAGACCCAGTACTTC. The full variable domain, with the rest looked up from reference TRBV19 and TRBJ2-5, is DGGITQSPKYLFRKEGQNVTLSCEQNLNHDAMYWYRQDPGQGLRLIYYSQIVNDFQKGDIAEGYSVSREKKESFPLTVTSAQKNPTAFYLCASSMTSQETQYFGPGTRLLVL.

The chain is built from TRBV19 and TRBJ2-3; 7 bases agree with TRBD2. V was pared by 4 bases and J by 6 bases, with 4 bases of the junction left unmatched. The CDR3 loop spans 13 amino acids. Germline V CDR1 and CDR2: LNHDA, SQIVND (reference sequence). The CDR3 DNA follows: TGTGCCAGTAGTAGCGGGAGTGGGGATACGCAGTATTTT. As protein: CASSSGSGDTQYF.